The clone carrying this TCR beta chain came up many times. Stated time point: newly diagnosed GD, antithyroid drugs for less than 3 months. Construction of the TCR library relied on RNA isolated from PBMCs. This record comes from a study of regulatory T cells in long-lasting Graves disease. The CDR3 has 15 residues. V lost 3 bases, J lost 2 bases, and 13 bases lay in between. Germline CDR1 and CDR2: KGHSH and LQKENI. For TCR beta, libraries came from iRepertoire HTBI primers and Arm-PCR of CDR3 regions. In TCRdb, the multiplex PCR reads were re-called with MiXCR into one record per CDR3 protein. Here the sample spans fewer than 350,000 distinct CDR3 sequences, 15% to 20% being singletons.

Here the sequenced sample was peripheral blood mononuclear cells (PBMCs), taken at new diagnosis, from a patient treated with antithyroid drugs. The chain joins TRBV18 to TRBJ2-5; the D gene is possibly TRBD2 (5 bases). The receptor was isolated from a female donor with Graves disease. The CDR3 coding sequence is TGTGCCAGCTCACCGAGAGGGCAGACACAAGAGACCCAGTACTTC. Translated: CASSPRGQTQETQYF. Drawing the rest from reference TRBV18 and TRBJ2-5, the complete variable domain is NAGVMQNPRHLVRRRGQEARLRCSPMKGHSHVYWYRQLPEEGLKFMVYLQKENIIDESGMPKERFSAEFPKEGPSILRIQQVVRGDSAAYFCASSPRGQTQETQYFGPGTRLLVL.